This T cell receptor beta chain was obtained from a study of cytomegalovirus exposure and HLA in healthy donors. A note on this clone: Its antigen remains unknown.

The PCR made use of 60 Vbeta and 13 Jbeta primers. Assay: immunoSEQ multiplex PCR; the TCRdb copy retains only in-frame clones and omits some. The profile covers around 120,000 clones, with around three quarters appearing a single time and 6.3% taken by the ten largest. Study outcomes and limitations: TCR beta chain V- and J-gene trimming was linked, in a later analysis, to a missense variant in DCLRE1C. Being productive about 90% or about 30% of the time was typical of most TCR beta V segments in an earlier analysis. A classifier reportedly called cytomegalovirus status with high sensitivity and specificity. Most TCR sequences proved rare, with some public TCRs found in many donors.

The sequenced sample was PBMCs. This TCR was recovered from a middle-aged woman in good health and CMV-seronegative.

The CDR3 loop is CASTPQGDGEAFF. CDR3 DNA sequence: TGCGCCAGCACCCCACAGGGAGATGGTGAAGCTTTCTTT. V and J are TRBV5-1 and TRBJ1-1, with a weak D call TRBD1 (6 bases). Germline-derived CDR1 and CDR2 are SGHRS and YFSETQ. This CDR3 contains 13 residues. Trimming pared 6 bases from V and 7 bases from J, leaving 16 bases between.